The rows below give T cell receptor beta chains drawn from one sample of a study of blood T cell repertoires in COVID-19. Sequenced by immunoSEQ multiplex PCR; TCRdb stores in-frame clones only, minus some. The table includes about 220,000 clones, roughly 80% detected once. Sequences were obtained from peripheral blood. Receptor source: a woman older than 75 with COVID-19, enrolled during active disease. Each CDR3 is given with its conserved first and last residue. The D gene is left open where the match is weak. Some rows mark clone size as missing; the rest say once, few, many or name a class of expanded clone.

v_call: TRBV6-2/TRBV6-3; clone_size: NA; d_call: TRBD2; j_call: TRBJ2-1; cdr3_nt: TGTGCCAGCAGCCCTGGCCGGTCCGCGGGAGCCGCGTACAATGAGCAGTTCTTC; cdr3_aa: CASSPGRSAGAAYNEQFF
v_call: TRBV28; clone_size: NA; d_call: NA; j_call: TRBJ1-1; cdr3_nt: TGTGCCAGCAGTTTATCTGGAATAGACGGGAGTGAAGCTTTCTTT; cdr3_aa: CASSLSGIDGSEAFF
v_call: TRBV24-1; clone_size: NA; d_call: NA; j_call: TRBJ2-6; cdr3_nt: TGTGCCACCAGTGATGGGGGACATCGGTCTGGGGCCAACGTCCTGACTTTC; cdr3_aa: CATSDGGHRSGANVLTF
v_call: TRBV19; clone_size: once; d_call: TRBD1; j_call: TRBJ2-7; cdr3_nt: TGTGCCAGTAGTAGGGACTTGGGGACAGGGGCCTACGAGCAGTACTTC; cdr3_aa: CASSRDLGTGAYEQYF
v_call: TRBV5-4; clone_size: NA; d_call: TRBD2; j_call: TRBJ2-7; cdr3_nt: TGTGCCAGCAGCTCGGGAGGTGAGCGATCCTACGAGCAGTACTTC; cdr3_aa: CASSSGGERSYEQYF
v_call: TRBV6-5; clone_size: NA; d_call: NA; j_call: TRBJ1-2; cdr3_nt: TGTGCCAGCAGCCAGGGGCATACGCAAGGCTACACCTTC; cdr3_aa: CASSQGHTQGYTF
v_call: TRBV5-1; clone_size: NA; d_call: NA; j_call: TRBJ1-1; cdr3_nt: TGCGCCAGTTCAGAGAACACTGAAGCTTTCTTT; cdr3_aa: CASSENTEAFF
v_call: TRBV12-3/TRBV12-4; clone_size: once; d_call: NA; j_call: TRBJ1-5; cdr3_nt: TGTGCCAGCAGTTTAGACAGGCGGTCCCAGCATTTT; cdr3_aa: CASSLDRRSQHF
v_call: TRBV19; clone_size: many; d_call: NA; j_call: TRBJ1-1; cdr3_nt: TGTGCCATCTATCAAGCGGGTCACACGAGAGCTTTCTTT; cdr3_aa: CAIYQAGHTRAFF
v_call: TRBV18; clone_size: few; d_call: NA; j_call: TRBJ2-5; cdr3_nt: TGTGCCAGCTCACCCATGGACTTTCAAGAGACCCAGTACTTC; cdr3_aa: CASSPMDFQETQYF
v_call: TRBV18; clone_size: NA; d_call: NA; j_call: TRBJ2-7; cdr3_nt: TGTGCCAGCTCACACGGACAGACAACCTACGAGCAGTACTTC; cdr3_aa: CASSHGQTTYEQYF
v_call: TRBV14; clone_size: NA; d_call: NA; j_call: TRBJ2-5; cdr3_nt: TGTGCCAGCAGCCTATTAGAGAAGCGGACGACCCAGTACTTC; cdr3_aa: CASSLLEKRTTQYF
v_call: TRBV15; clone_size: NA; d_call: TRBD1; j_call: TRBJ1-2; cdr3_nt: TGTGCCACCAGCCAGGACAGGGGGCGTCTTTACGGCTACACCTTC; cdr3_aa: CATSQDRGRLYGYTF
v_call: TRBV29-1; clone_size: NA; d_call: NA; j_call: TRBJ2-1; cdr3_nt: TGCAGCGTTGACCACCCGGGATCGAAGGAGTTCTTC; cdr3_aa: CSVDHPGSKEFF
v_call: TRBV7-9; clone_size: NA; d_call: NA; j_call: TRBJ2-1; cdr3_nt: TGTGCCAGCAGCTCCGACTACTACAATGAGCAGTTCTTC; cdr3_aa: CASSSDYYNEQFF